This TCR beta chain was obtained from a study of response to subunit inactivated influenza vaccine (dated by TCRdb to 2016 to 2019). As for the study more broadly: To follow how T cells responded to a trivalent subunit inactivated influenza vaccine, the researchers relied on deep quantitative profiling of the T cell receptor repertoire. Findings and caveats that apply to the study as a whole: The authors suggested that each seasonal influenza vaccination may recruit only a limited number of new T cells.

The method was RT-PCR. The instrument given in TCRdb is Illumina HiSeq 2500. TCRdb redid the processing of the public reads, applying fastp at Q25 and MiXCR, and retained in-frame beta chains. Each CDR3 protein appears once, grouped with its most common genes and DNA. In all, the sample holds about 700,000 distinct CDR3 sequences, and 14% of those were seen once. Approximately 7.6% of the sample comes from the top ten. This clonotype was observed a few times. It has no known antigen specificity. One base away there is no much larger clone; base qualities are not given. Its CDR3 holds 12 amino acids, cysteine through phenylalanine. Just the 36-base CDR3 DNA is kept, in frame starting at base 1. V lost 6 bases and J lost 5 bases; the stretch between them is 10 bases long. The germline V gene (reference sequence) specifies MNHEY as CDR1 and SMNVEV as CDR2.

The specimen was PBMCs from blood, collected approximately 15 days before vaccination. The clonotype was recovered from a man aged 45-65 years who received an inactivated influenza vaccine. Donor details come from another sample of the same person, matched by shared clones. This chain is built from TRBV27 and TRBJ1-2; TRBD1 might be the D gene, on 5 matching bases. The bases read TGTGCCAGCAGGGGGACGAGTTATGGCTACACCTTC. This is translated as CASRGTSYGYTF.